What follows are 4 T cell receptor beta chains derived from one specimen sequenced in a study of cytomegalovirus exposure and HLA in healthy donors. The PCR contained 60 Vbeta and 13 Jbeta primers. The method was immunoSEQ multiplex PCR; TCRdb's version includes in-frame clones alone and lacks a portion of them. This table holds approximately 110,000 clones, approximately 81% found once. The specimen sequenced was PBMCs. These receptors all stem from a woman aged 18 to 35 in good health and CMV-seropositive.

The chain carries TRBV6-1 and TRBJ2-7; 7 bases are a match to TRBD1. Germline CDR1 is MNHNS and CDR2 is SASEGT. V lost 7 bases and J lost 4; bases outside the gene matches: 13. This CDR3 region has 15 residues. CDR3 DNA sequence: TGTGCCAGCAATAGGAGACAGGGAAGTTCGTACGAGCAGTACTTC. Protein: CASNRRQGSSYEQYF.

The chain combines TRBV6-5 with TRBJ1-2; perhaps TRBD1 as D (6 bases). The germline CDR1 and CDR2 sequences are MNHEY and SVGAGI. V lost 0 bases and J 6 bases, leaving 11 bases between the germline ends. The CDR3 runs 14 residues. The DNA of the CDR3 is TGTGCCAGCAGTTACTCGGGCAGGGGCGATGGCTACACCTTC. As protein: CASSYSGRGDGYTF.

The chain recombines TRBV7-3 with TRBJ1-1; no clear D gene. This CDR3 contains 14 residues. Trimming stripped 3 bases from V and 1 base from J, with 9 bases between. Germline V gives CDR1 SGHTA, CDR2 FQGTGA. The CDR3 protein is CASSFTSGNTEAFF. CDR3 nucleotides: TGTGCCAGCAGCTTCACGTCGGGGAACACTGAAGCTTTCTTT.

The chain combines TRBV25-1 with TRBJ1-4; TRBD1 might be the D (5 bases). V was shortened by 2 bases and J by 13 bases, with 11 bases between the two germline ends. CDR1 and CDR2 from the germline V gene are MGHDK and SYGVNS. CDR3 length: 12 residues. This CDR3 is CASSEPPGGLFF. The CDR3 coding sequence is TGTGCCAGCAGTGAACCGCCCGGGGGACTGTTTTTT.